These 13 T cell receptor beta chains originate from one sample sequenced in a study of T cell repertoires in cytomegalovirus infection. TCRdb analysed the reads with MiXCR anew, one entry per CDR3 protein. Here the sample spans 150,000 to 200,000 distinct CDR3 sequences, roughly 9.8% being singletons. The sequencing input was PBMCs. Source of these receptors: a human donor in good health (CMV status not recorded). Some clones in this sample may be carry-over from other donors' samples.

This clonotype was observed a handful of times. The chain couples TRBV19 to TRBJ2-2; TRBD2 matches at 8 bases. J lost 1 base, V lost 4 bases, and 2 bases had no gene match. The length of the CDR3 is 15 residues. Germline V gene sequence: CDR1 LNHDA, CDR2 SQIVND (reference sequence). The CDR3 DNA is TGTGCCAGTAGTACGAGCGGGGGGAACACCGGGGAGCTGTTTTTT. It codes for CASSTSGGNTGELFF.

The chain is built from TRBV4-1 and TRBJ2-1; 8 bases agree with TRBD2. Germline loops: CDR1 MGHRA, CDR2 YSYEKL. V gave up 1 base and J gave up 6 bases; unmatched junction bases: 5. The CDR3 runs 15 residues. The CDR3 bases are TGCGCCAGCAGCCAAGCCGGGGGGGCCGCCAATGAGCAGTTCTTC. Protein sequence: CASSQAGGAANEQFF.

This sequence joins TRBV19 and TRBJ2-7; 7 bases are shared with TRBD2. The V and J ends lost 6 bases and 7 bases, in that order; junction bases with no gene match: 3. Germline V lookup: CDR1 LNHDA, CDR2 SQIVND (reference sequence). The CDR3 runs to 11 residues. CDR3 region: CASRAGSEQYF. DNA for the CDR3: TGTGCCAGTAGAGCGGGATCAGAGCAGTACTTC. Together with reference TRBV19 and TRBJ2-7, the CDR3 gives the full variable domain: DGGITQSPKYLFRKEGQNVTLSCEQNLNHDAMYWYRQDPGQGLRLIYYSQIVNDFQKGDIAEGYSVSREKKESFPLTVTSAQKNPTAFYLCASRAGSEQYFGPGTRLTVT.

This clonotype occurred many times. This chain's CDR3 is CASSGISVLGGQPQHF. The CDR3 coding sequence is TGTGCCAGCAGCGGGATATCGGTGCTCGGGGGACAGCCCCAGCATTTT. The chain has TRBV7-2 and TRBJ1-5; TRBD1 might be the D (5 bases). Germline values: CDR1 SGHTA, CDR2 FQGNSA. The CDR3 has 16 residues. Between the trimmed V and J ends, which lost 5 bases and 7 bases, there was a span of 21 bases.

This clonotype occurred a few times. The chain employs TRBV12-3 or TRBV12-4 and TRBJ1-3; D remains ambiguous. Trimming left V 2 bases short and J 6 bases short, with 11 bases between. The CDR3 loop spans 14 amino acids. The chain's CDR3 is CASSLRPGANTIYF. The DNA for the CDR3 is TGTGCCAGCAGTTTAAGGCCAGGAGCAAACACCATATATTTT.

This clonotype was seen ten or more times. DNA for the CDR3: TGTGCCAGCAGCTCAGGGACAGGATCTAACTATGGCTACACCTTC. The encoded protein is CASSSGTGSNYGYTF. V and J are TRBV7-8 and TRBJ1-2; 8 positions match TRBD1. From germline, CDR1 is SGHVS and CDR2 FQNEAQ. There are 15 residues in the CDR3. Trimming took 4 bases from V and 0 from J; bases not matched to a gene: 4.

This clonotype was detected many times. The chain is built from TRBV7-9 and TRBJ1-4; a possible D gene is TRBD1 (5 bases). V lost 2 bases to trimming and J lost 5 bases, with 9 bases between them. The CDR3 has 14 amino acids. Germline CDR1 is SEHNR and CDR2 is FQNEAQ (reference sequence). The CDR3 coding sequence is TGTGCCAGCAGCTTACGGCAGGGAAATGAAAAACTGTTTTTT. It specifies CASSLRQGNEKLFF. Together with reference TRBV7-9 and TRBJ1-4, the CDR3 gives the full variable domain: DTGVSQNPRHKITKRGQNVTFRCDPISEHNRLYWYRQTLGQGPEFLTYFQNEAQLEKSRLLSDRFSAERPKGSFSTLEIQRTEQGDSAMYLCASSLRQGNEKLFFGSGTQLSVL.

This rearrangement joins TRBV19 to TRBJ1-1, with TRBD1 as a possible D gene (6 bases). The CDR3 runs 16 residues. The germline V gene has CDR1 LNHDA and CDR2 SQIVND (reference sequence). Trimming pared 7 bases from V and 6 bases from J, leaving 24 bases between. CDR3 protein: CASTQLVGGQWAEAFF. In DNA, the CDR3 is TGTGCCAGTACACAACTGGTTGGCGGACAGTGGGCTGAAGCTTTCTTT.

Many counts were recorded for this clonotype. The chain couples TRBV6-6 to TRBJ1-1; D gene uncertain. Germline V gene data show CDR1 as MNHNY and CDR2 as SVGAGI (reference sequence). This CDR3 is 13 amino acids long. Trimming removed 4 bases from V and 8 bases from J, with 14 bases in between. The CDR3 spells CASSSNPLTEAFF. The DNA for the CDR3 is TGTGCCAGCAGTTCTAACCCTCTCACAGAAGCTTTCTTT.

This clonotype was recorded at least ten times. V gene TRBV7-2 combines with J gene TRBJ1-5; TRBD1 agrees at 7 bases. The V gene's germline CDR1 is SGHTA and CDR2 FQGNSA. The CDR3 has 16 amino acids. J lost 5 bases, V lost 1 base, and 8 bases had no gene match. CDR3 protein: CASSLEATGSHQPQHF. The CDR3, as DNA: TGTGCCAGCAGCTTAGAGGCGACAGGGTCGCATCAGCCCCAGCATTTT.

This clonotype has a count of ten or more. The V call is TRBV7-8, the J call TRBJ1-6; possibly TRBD1 for D (6 bases). CDR3 length: 20 amino acids. The germline V gene encodes CDR1 SGHVS and CDR2 FQNEAQ. V gave up 5 bases and J gave up 6 bases, with 29 bases separating them. Written as DNA, the CDR3 is TGTGCCAGCAGCCCCTCCGGGACATCCGATCGGTTTCTGGGTAATTCACCCCTCCACTTT. It yields the protein CASSPSGTSDRFLGNSPLHF.

This clonotype was observed at least ten times. The chain has TRBV27 and TRBJ2-4; D ambiguous. V lost 2 bases, J lost 6 bases, and 14 bases lay in between. The length of the CDR3 is 15 residues. Germline V gene data show CDR1 as MNHEY and CDR2 as SMNVEV (reference sequence). This CDR3 is CASSLIGSMLNIQYF. The CDR3 bases are TGTGCCAGCAGTTTAATCGGATCGATGCTAAACATTCAGTACTTC.

This clonotype was seen at least ten times. The rearrangement links TRBV7-9 to TRBJ1-1; TRBD1 agrees at 8 bases. Germline V CDR1 and CDR2: SEHNR, FQNEAQ (reference sequence). Trimming at V came to 3 bases and at J to 11 bases, leaving 8 bases not matched to a gene. CDR3 length: 13 amino acids. The CDR3 coding sequence is TGTGCCAGCAGCTTTCCTGGACAGGGCTTTGCTTTCTTT. Amino acid sequence: CASSFPGQGFAFF.